This T cell receptor beta chain stems from a study of regulatory dendritic cells for organ transplantation. Study-wide findings and caveats: Regulatory dendritic cells appeared to expand memory CD8+ clones less than mature ones. Of resting T cell subsets, memory CD8+ had the most alloreactive clonotypes. Memory CD8+ T cells were the most oligoclonal; naive cells were highly diverse.

Measured with immunoSEQ multiplex PCR; TCRdb has only the in-frame clones, and not every one. The sample holds 8,500 to 13,000 clones, approximately 70% seen once. Points on this clone: The antigen is undetermined.

The sequence was collected from a human donor in good health. Sequenced sample: memory CD8+ T cells from blood. Subset of the sample: CD45RO+ memory T cells.

The CDR3 nucleotides are TGTGCCAGCAGGCGTCGCGGGGAGCCGAACACTGAAGCTTTCTTT. Amino acids: CASRRRGEPNTEAFF. The chain has TRBV5-4 and TRBJ1-1; no clear D gene. The CDR3 is 15 residues long. Trimming pared 5 bases from V and 1 base from J, leaving 15 bases between. Germline assignment: CDR1 SGHNT and CDR2 YYREEE (reference sequence).